Listed below are T cell receptor beta chains from one sample, sequenced in a study of shared clonotypes between healthy human individuals. The protocol was immunoSEQ multiplex PCR, while the TCRdb copy is restricted to in-frame clones and leaves out a portion. In the table there are some 530,000 clones, more than 75% of which are singletons. Source material: PBMCs. Receptors originate from a woman aged 40 to 50 in good health. Some clones in this sample may be carry-over from other donors' samples. The CDR3 runs from the conserved cysteine through the conserved F or W. The order of the fields is V gene, D gene, clone size, J gene, CDR3 DNA, CDR3 protein. D genes are given only for firm matches. For some rows the clone size is stated as once, few or many, or as a class when expanded; others skip it.

v_call: TRBV21-1
d_call: -
clone_size: many
j_call: TRBJ1-1
cdr3_nt: TGTGCCAGCAGCAAAGCGATGCTCCGGGACAGCAGTTTGAACACTGAAGCTTTCTTT
cdr3_aa: CASSKAMLRDSSLNTEAFF

v_call: TRBV7-3
d_call: -
clone_size: -
j_call: TRBJ2-3
cdr3_nt: TGTGCCAGCAGCTTTGGACCCAGCACAGATACGCAGTATTTT
cdr3_aa: CASSFGPSTDTQYF

v_call: TRBV27
d_call: -
clone_size: -
j_call: TRBJ2-1
cdr3_nt: TGTGCCAGCACCACCCCGGTGGGTGAGCAGTTCTTC
cdr3_aa: CASTTPVGEQFF

v_call: TRBV2
d_call: -
clone_size: -
j_call: TRBJ2-5
cdr3_nt: TGTGCCAGCGGTGCGTTCGGTCAAGAGACCCAGTACTTC
cdr3_aa: CASGAFGQETQYF

v_call: TRBV19
d_call: -
clone_size: -
j_call: TRBJ2-1
cdr3_nt: TGTGCCAGTAGTCTAGCGCCGACCTCCTACAATGAGCAGTTCTTC
cdr3_aa: CASSLAPTSYNEQFF

v_call: TRBV28
d_call: -
clone_size: -
j_call: TRBJ1-4
cdr3_nt: TGTGCCAGCAGTTTATGGGATAATGAAAAACTGTTTTTT
cdr3_aa: CASSLWDNEKLFF

v_call: TRBV7-3
d_call: -
clone_size: -
j_call: TRBJ2-1
cdr3_nt: TGTGCCAGCAGCCCGGACCCATACAATGAGCAGTTCTTC
cdr3_aa: CASSPDPYNEQFF

v_call: TRBV10-3
d_call: TRBD1
clone_size: -
j_call: TRBJ1-4
cdr3_nt: TGTGCCATCAGCGCCGGGACAGGGGGAGAAAAACTGTTTTTT
cdr3_aa: CAISAGTGGEKLFF

v_call: TRBV27
d_call: TRBD1
clone_size: -
j_call: TRBJ2-7
cdr3_nt: TGTGCCAGCAGTTTATCCCCCGCCCGGACAGGGGTAGGGTACGAGCAGTACTTC
cdr3_aa: CASSLSPARTGVGYEQYF

v_call: TRBV19
d_call: -
clone_size: few
j_call: TRBJ1-5
cdr3_nt: TGTGCCAGCCGTACTTCGCAGGGGAGGCAGCCCCAGCATTTT
cdr3_aa: CASRTSQGRQPQHF

v_call: TRBV2
d_call: TRBD1
clone_size: -
j_call: TRBJ1-3
cdr3_nt: TGTGCCAGCAGTGGGACAGGGTTGGGCGGTGGAAACACCATATATTTT
cdr3_aa: CASSGTGLGGGNTIYF

v_call: TRBV9
d_call: TRBD2
clone_size: few
j_call: TRBJ2-7
cdr3_nt: TGTGCCAGCAGCAGAAGCGGGAACCACGAGCAGTACTTC
cdr3_aa: CASSRSGNHEQYF

v_call: TRBV15
d_call: TRBD1
clone_size: -
j_call: TRBJ1-4
cdr3_nt: TGTGCCACCAGCAGGGACAGGGGATGGGATGAAAAACTGTTTTTT
cdr3_aa: CATSRDRGWDEKLFF

v_call: TRBV30
d_call: TRBD2
clone_size: -
j_call: TRBJ2-5
cdr3_nt: TGTGCCTGGAGTGGTGGGGCTAGCGGGTTTCAAGAGACCCAGTACTTC
cdr3_aa: CAWSGGASGFQETQYF

v_call: TRBV10-1
d_call: TRBD1
clone_size: once
j_call: TRBJ2-5
cdr3_nt: TGCGCCAGCAGTGAGAACAGGGGGGCAACTCAAGAGACCCAGTACTTC
cdr3_aa: CASSENRGATQETQYF

v_call: TRBV7-2
d_call: -
clone_size: -
j_call: TRBJ1-2
cdr3_nt: TGTGCCAGCAGCTTAGGGGCCCCTGAGGTCTATGGCTACACCTTC
cdr3_aa: CASSLGAPEVYGYTF

v_call: TRBV19
d_call: TRBD1
clone_size: -
j_call: TRBJ1-1
cdr3_nt: TGTGCCAGTAGTATACAGGGGGTCCACACTGAAGCTTTCTTT
cdr3_aa: CASSIQGVHTEAFF

v_call: TRBV15
d_call: TRBD2
clone_size: -
j_call: TRBJ2-7
cdr3_nt: TGTGCCACCAGCAGAGATGGGAGGGGAAAATACGAGCAGTACTTC
cdr3_aa: CATSRDGRGKYEQYF

v_call: TRBV29-1
d_call: TRBD1
clone_size: few
j_call: TRBJ1-1
cdr3_nt: TGCAGCGCCGGGACAGGTGAAACTGAAGCTTTCTTT
cdr3_aa: CSAGTGETEAFF

v_call: TRBV6-9
d_call: TRBD2
clone_size: -
j_call: TRBJ2-2
cdr3_nt: TGTGCCAGCAGCTTGCCGGGACTAGCGGGGCCGAAACAGAACACCGGGGAGCTGTTTTTT
cdr3_aa: CASSLPGLAGPKQNTGELFF

v_call: TRBV6-1
d_call: TRBD1
clone_size: -
j_call: TRBJ1-5
cdr3_nt: TGTGCCAGCAGTGAAGAGGGGGGACAGGGCAGTCAGCCCCAGCATTTT
cdr3_aa: CASSEEGGQGSQPQHF

v_call: TRBV2
d_call: -
clone_size: -
j_call: TRBJ2-3
cdr3_nt: TGTGCCAGCAGCTCGGGAACAGCAGATACGCAGTATTTT
cdr3_aa: CASSSGTADTQYF

v_call: TRBV9
d_call: TRBD1
clone_size: -
j_call: TRBJ1-3
cdr3_nt: TGTGCCAGCAGGTTAGGGAGGGGGCCATACTCTGGAAACACCATATATTTT
cdr3_aa: CASRLGRGPYSGNTIYF

v_call: TRBV30
d_call: TRBD1
clone_size: -
j_call: TRBJ1-2
cdr3_nt: TGTGCCTGGAATAACAGGGGCGGCTCTGGCTACACCTTC
cdr3_aa: CAWNNRGGSGYTF

v_call: TRBV19
d_call: -
clone_size: -
j_call: TRBJ2-5
cdr3_nt: TGTGCCAGTAGTACCTCCGGGACCCTCAACCCCCAGTACTTC
cdr3_aa: CASSTSGTLNPQYF

v_call: TRBV11-2
d_call: TRBD2
clone_size: -
j_call: TRBJ2-3
cdr3_nt: TGTGCCAGCAGCCCCCTAGCGGGAGCTATTAATACGCAGTATTTT
cdr3_aa: CASSPLAGAINTQYF

v_call: TRBV10-3
d_call: -
clone_size: few
j_call: TRBJ2-2
cdr3_nt: TGTGCCATCAGTTCAAATGACGGGGAGCTGTTTTTT
cdr3_aa: CAISSNDGELFF

v_call: TRBV5-1
d_call: TRBD2
clone_size: -
j_call: TRBJ2-7
cdr3_nt: TGCGCCAGCAGCTCCGGACTAGCGGGGGTCTACGAGCAGTACTTC
cdr3_aa: CASSSGLAGVYEQYF

v_call: TRBV5-1
d_call: -
clone_size: few
j_call: TRBJ1-2
cdr3_nt: TGCGCCAGCAGCTTGCTACAGGAGAGGAATGGCTACACCTTC
cdr3_aa: CASSLLQERNGYTF

v_call: TRBV18
d_call: TRBD1
clone_size: once
j_call: TRBJ2-2
cdr3_nt: TGTGCCAGCTCAGGGACAGTGGCCAACACCGGGGAGCTGTTTTTT
cdr3_aa: CASSGTVANTGELFF

v_call: TRBV15
d_call: TRBD2
clone_size: -
j_call: TRBJ2-3
cdr3_nt: TGTGCCACCAGCCGTAGAAGCGGGGGCACAGATACGCAGTATTTT
cdr3_aa: CATSRRSGGTDTQYF

v_call: TRBV28
d_call: TRBD1
clone_size: few
j_call: TRBJ1-5
cdr3_nt: TGTGCCAGTGGACAGGGGGTTCAGCCCCAGCATTTT
cdr3_aa: CASGQGVQPQHF

v_call: TRBV11-2
d_call: TRBD2
clone_size: -
j_call: TRBJ2-5
cdr3_nt: TGTGCCAGCAGGAAAACTAGCGGGAGAGGAGAGACCCAGTACTTC
cdr3_aa: CASRKTSGRGETQYF

v_call: TRBV7-9
d_call: TRBD1
clone_size: once
j_call: TRBJ1-1
cdr3_nt: TGTGCCAGCAGCTTAACGGGACAGGGATTAGATGAAGCTTTCTTT
cdr3_aa: CASSLTGQGLDEAFF

v_call: TRBV15
d_call: TRBD1
clone_size: -
j_call: TRBJ2-1
cdr3_nt: TGTGCCACCAGCAGGAACCCGGCGGGACAGGGTGGTTATGAGCAGTTCTTC
cdr3_aa: CATSRNPAGQGGYEQFF

v_call: TRBV5-1
d_call: TRBD1
clone_size: -
j_call: TRBJ2-1
cdr3_nt: TGCGCCAGCAGCCTACAGGGGATGAATGAGCAGTTCTTC
cdr3_aa: CASSLQGMNEQFF

v_call: TRBV6-1
d_call: TRBD1
clone_size: -
j_call: TRBJ1-2
cdr3_nt: TGTGCCAGCAGGGTTACCGGGACAGGGGAGAATGGCTACACCTTC
cdr3_aa: CASRVTGTGENGYTF

v_call: TRBV7-9
d_call: TRBD2
clone_size: -
j_call: TRBJ2-1
cdr3_nt: TGTGCCAGCAGCCCTGCTAGCGGGAGAATCTCCTACAATGAGCAGTTCTTC
cdr3_aa: CASSPASGRISYNEQFF

v_call: TRBV15
d_call: -
clone_size: -
j_call: TRBJ1-1
cdr3_nt: TGTGCCACCAGCAGAGACAGGGTCACTGAAGCTTTCTTT
cdr3_aa: CATSRDRVTEAFF

v_call: TRBV5-6
d_call: -
clone_size: -
j_call: TRBJ2-3
cdr3_nt: TGTGCCAGCAGCTTGAACGGGGCTAGCACAGATACGCAGTATTTT
cdr3_aa: CASSLNGASTDTQYF

v_call: TRBV5-6
d_call: TRBD1
clone_size: once
j_call: TRBJ2-2
cdr3_nt: TGTGCCAGCAGCTGGGAGAGGGGGCGAGTCACCGGGGAGCTGTTTTTT
cdr3_aa: CASSWERGRVTGELFF

v_call: TRBV5-1
d_call: TRBD1
clone_size: -
j_call: TRBJ2-7
cdr3_nt: TGCGCCAGCAGCTTGGGACAGGGTGGCGAGCAGTACTTC
cdr3_aa: CASSLGQGGEQYF

v_call: TRBV28
d_call: TRBD2
clone_size: -
j_call: TRBJ2-2
cdr3_nt: TGTGCCAGCAGTCTCCGGACTAGCGGGGCCGGGGAGCTGTTTTTT
cdr3_aa: CASSLRTSGAGELFF

v_call: TRBV11-2
d_call: TRBD2
clone_size: -
j_call: TRBJ2-3
cdr3_nt: TGTGCCAGCAGCTTCATGTTAGCGGGGACGTCCCCAGATACGCAGTATTTT
cdr3_aa: CASSFMLAGTSPDTQYF

v_call: TRBV7-2
d_call: -
clone_size: -
j_call: TRBJ1-5
cdr3_nt: TGTGCCAGCAGCCGGGAGCAGAATCAGCCCCAGCATTTT
cdr3_aa: CASSREQNQPQHF

v_call: TRBV5-4
d_call: TRBD1
clone_size: few
j_call: TRBJ2-7
cdr3_nt: TGTGCCAGCAGCGTTGACAGGGGAACCTACGAGCAGTACTTC
cdr3_aa: CASSVDRGTYEQYF

v_call: TRBV7-8
d_call: -
clone_size: -
j_call: TRBJ2-1
cdr3_nt: TGTGCCAGCAGAAGCTTGGAGGGCGGGGCCTACAATGAGCAGTTCTTC
cdr3_aa: CASRSLEGGAYNEQFF

v_call: TRBV4-2
d_call: TRBD2
clone_size: -
j_call: TRBJ2-7
cdr3_nt: TGTGCCAGCAGCCAGTCCGCTAGCGGGGAGTCCTACGAGCAGTACTTC
cdr3_aa: CASSQSASGESYEQYF

v_call: TRBV7-3
d_call: -
clone_size: once
j_call: TRBJ2-3
cdr3_nt: TGTGCCAGCAGCTCCCCCAGCGTGAGGGGGACAGATACGCAGTATTTT
cdr3_aa: CASSSPSVRGTDTQYF

v_call: TRBV28
d_call: -
clone_size: few
j_call: TRBJ1-5
cdr3_nt: TGTGCCAGCAGTTTGGGGGGGGGTCGGCAGCCCCAGCATTTT
cdr3_aa: CASSLGGGRQPQHF

v_call: TRBV28
d_call: -
clone_size: -
j_call: TRBJ2-7
cdr3_nt: TGTGCCAGCAGTCCGAACTACGAGCAGTACTTC
cdr3_aa: CASSPNYEQYF

v_call: TRBV18
d_call: -
clone_size: -
j_call: TRBJ2-2
cdr3_nt: TGTGCCAGCTCACTTCAGGGTGCCCCCGGGGAGCTGTTTTTT
cdr3_aa: CASSLQGAPGELFF